This T cell receptor beta chain was recorded in a study of cytomegalovirus exposure and HLA in healthy donors. Notes on the study in general: DRB1 had the most TCR associations and HLA-C the fewest, a later analysis found, with rates varying by HLA locus. The study assumed roughly uniform donor sequencing depth for presence/absence analyses.

PCR involved 60 Vbeta and 13 Jbeta primers. The repertoire was sequenced with immunoSEQ multiplex PCR; TCRdb's copy has only in-frame clones and lacks some. Found here are roughly 110,000 clones, around 80% of them singletons; the top ten hold around 23%. Donors were nominally healthy when sampled, though unrecorded immune exposures were likely. The CDR3 has 18 residues. V lost 1 base to trimming and J lost 2 bases, with 17 bases between them. In germline, CDR1 is SEHNR, CDR2 FQNEAQ (reference sequence). This clone was seen just once. The target antigen is unknown. The sequenced sample consisted of PBMCs. The chain links TRBV7-9 to TRBJ2-2; tentative D call: TRBD1 (5 bases). The sequence was collected from a man aged 30 to 45 in good health and CMV-seropositive. The CDR3 DNA is TGTGCCAGCAGCTTAGGAGTCTGGGCAGGGTTTAACACCGGGGAGCTGTTTTTT. Protein: CASSLGVWAGFNTGELFF.